The clone carrying this T cell receptor (beta chain) was picked up many times. Its antigen is undetermined. The sample belongs to a study of Graves' ophthalmopathy and Graves' hyperthyroidism. Study-wide results and caveats: Blood also harbored most expanded thyroid clonotypes above 0.001 frequency.

As the template, RNA transcripts were used to amplify TCR beta CDR3 regions. Second-round multiplex PCR came after first-round RT-PCR with HTBI primers. TCRdb redid the calling of the multiplex PCR reads with MiXCR, one entry per CDR3 protein. The sample carries 300,000 to 500,000 distinct CDR3 sequences, 15% recorded once. The CDR3 runs to 12 residues. Trimming cost V 5 bases and J 6 bases; bases outside gene matches: 4. Per germline, CDR1 LNHDA and CDR2 SQIVND (reference sequence). Stable hyperthyroid donors showed no ophthalmopathy during 18 months follow-up. Sequencing was performed on peripheral blood. The chain joins TRBV19 to TRBJ2-7; 7 nucleotides align to TRBD2. The TCR comes from a woman aged 18-35 years with stable Graves' hyperthyroidism. The CDR3 nucleotides read TGTGCCAGTAGTGGGAGGGGAGGCGAGCAGTACTTC. It yields the protein CASSGRGGEQYF. The complete variable domain, with remaining parts taken from reference TRBV19 and TRBJ2-7, reads DGGITQSPKYLFRKEGQNVTLSCEQNLNHDAMYWYRQDPGQGLRLIYYSQIVNDFQKGDIAEGYSVSREKKESFPLTVTSAQKNPTAFYLCASSGRGGEQYFGPGTRLTVT.